This T cell receptor (beta chain) was recovered during a study of beta chain features in type 1 diabetes. On the study more broadly: Healthy donors, compared against patients, showed similar age, gender and cell yields.

This clone was observed a few times. cDNA synthesis used the whole RNA isolate, giving expressed TCRB sequences. Sequencing used immunoSEQ multiplex PCR; TCRdb keeps in-frame clones, though not all of them. The sample lists 160,000 or so clones; 7.5% to 9.5% were seen once. The CDR3 contains 13 residues. Germline lookup yields CDR1 GTSNPN and CDR2 SVGIG (reference sequence). Trimming shortened V by 5 bases and J by 1 base, and 11 bases separated the two germline ends. The V gene is TRBV30, the J gene TRBJ1-2; D is unresolved. The sequence came from a woman aged 18-35 years in good health. The source material was central memory CD4+ T cells from blood. The CDR3 loop is CAWRLGFNYGYTF. The CDR3 DNA is TGTGCCTGGCGGCTAGGATTTAACTATGGCTACACCTTC. The full variable domain, with the rest looked up from reference TRBV30 and TRBJ1-2, is SQTIHQWPATLVQPVGSPLSLECTVEGTSNPNLYWYRQAAGRGLQLLFYSVGIGQISSEVPQNLSASRPQDRQFILSSKKLLLSDSGFYLCAWRLGFNYGYTFGSGTRLTVV.